This T cell receptor beta chain was sequenced during a study of patients and donors after allogeneic stem cell transplantation. This clonotype was recorded a few times. CDR3 length: 14 residues. Germline lookup yields CDR1 MDHEN and CDR2 SYDVKM. The V end was cut by 6 bases, the J end by 8 bases, with 16 bases between. Via MiXCR, TCRdb re-called the RT-PCR reads, giving one row per CDR3 protein. This repertoire shows 150,000 to 250,000 distinct CDR3 sequences, roughly two fifths found once; its top ten account for about 33%. The sequencing input was blood, either unsorted or a sorted T cell fraction (not recorded which). The clonotype originates from a human donor who was either an allogeneic HSCT recipient or a stem cell or donor lymphocyte infusion donor (not recorded which). It is not recorded whose cells these are; they may come from a transplant donor. The chain couples TRBV28 to TRBJ1-4, with a possible D match to TRBD1 (6 bases). For the CDR3, the DNA is TGTGCCAGCAGATTACAGGGTGGAGGGGAAAAACTGTTTTTT. As protein: CASRLQGGGEKLFF.